These T cell receptor beta chains were read from a single sample in a study of cytomegalovirus exposure and HLA in healthy donors. Libraries were prepared by immunoSEQ multiplex PCR; TCRdb keeps only in-frame clonotypes and omits some of them. The data contain approximately 300,000 clones, about nine tenths of them singletons. The material sequenced was PBMCs. The receptors derive from a woman aged 18 to 35 in good health and CMV-seronegative. Both conserved end residues are part of each CDR3. D genes are given only for firm matches. Clone size appears in some rows only: once, few, many, or a class for an expanded clone.

J gene,clone size,V gene,D gene,CDR3 protein,CDR3 DNA
TRBJ2-3,.,TRBV27,.,CASKRETTAGDTQYF,TGTGCCAGCAAACGTGAGACTACGGCGGGAGATACGCAGTATTTT
TRBJ2-7,.,TRBV7-7,.,CASSLGVGAYEQYF,TGTGCCAGCAGCTTAGGTGTAGGGGCCTACGAGCAGTACTTC
TRBJ2-1,.,TRBV6-5,TRBD1,CASSSPTGSNEQFF,TGTGCCAGCAGTTCTCCGACAGGGTCGAATGAGCAGTTCTTC
TRBJ1-5,.,TRBV15,.,CATSRDLSGNSNQPQHF,TGTGCCACCAGCAGAGATTTGAGCGGGAATAGCAATCAGCCCCAGCATTTT
TRBJ2-3,.,TRBV18,.,CASSPPSGTSTDTQYF,TGTGCCAGCTCTCCACCCTCGGGGACTAGCACAGATACGCAGTATTTT
TRBJ1-3,.,TRBV18,.,CASSPRDIVSGNTIYF,TGTGCCAGCTCACCACGGGACATCGTCTCTGGAAACACCATATATTTT
TRBJ1-1,.,TRBV27,TRBD1,CASSLRGQGGNRNTEAFF,TGTGCCAGCAGTTTGCGGGGACAGGGCGGGAATCGGAACACTGAAGCTTTCTTT
TRBJ1-2,few,TRBV6-5,.,CASSPRPDGAYTF,TGTGCCAGCAGCCCACGACCCGACGGAGCCTACACCTTC
TRBJ1-5,once,TRBV27,.,CASSSAMGSSNQPQHF,TGTGCCAGCAGTTCCGCAATGGGGAGTAGCAATCAGCCCCAGCATTTT
TRBJ2-7,.,TRBV12-5,.,CASGLTLFVGQPHEQYF,TGTGCTAGTGGTTTGACCCTCTTCGTGGGCCAGCCCCACGAGCAGTACTTC
TRBJ1-5,.,TRBV7-2,.,CASSLAGENQPQHF,TGTGCCAGCAGCTTGGCAGGGGAAAATCAGCCCCAGCATTTT
TRBJ2-3,.,TRBV2,TRBD2,CASTRTSSYGNTQYF,TGTGCCAGCACAAGGACTAGCAGCTACGGGAATACGCAGTATTTT
TRBJ2-1,.,TRBV7-3,TRBD2,CASSLTRLAAYNEQFF,TGTGCCAGCAGCTTAACCCGACTAGCGGCATACAATGAGCAGTTCTTC
TRBJ2-2,.,TRBV30,.,CAWSSRDTNTGELFF,TGTGCCTGGAGTTCCCGAGACACCAACACCGGGGAGCTGTTTTTT
TRBJ1-2,few,TRBV28,TRBD1,CASSTGQGLGYGYTF,TGTGCCAGCAGTACCGGACAGGGGTTGGGGTATGGCTACACCTTC
TRBJ2-7,.,TRBV21-1,.,CASSAPGYHEQYF,TGTGCCAGCAGCGCCCCGGGGTACCACGAGCAGTACTTC
TRBJ2-2,once,TRBV7-3,.,CASSLTYQTGELFF,TGTGCCAGCAGCTTAACGTATCAGACCGGGGAGCTGTTTTTT
TRBJ1-1,.,TRBV4-1,.,CASSQVTILRSLNTEAFF,TGCGCCAGCAGCCAAGTTACAATTTTGCGGTCTTTGAACACTGAAGCTTTCTTT
TRBJ2-5,few,TRBV4-3,TRBD2,CASSPSSGGLVQTQYF,TGCGCCAGCAGCCCTTCTAGCGGGGGCCTGGTGCAGACCCAGTACTTC
TRBJ1-1,.,TRBV18,TRBD1,CASSPVQGKNTEAFF,TGTGCCAGCTCACCGGTACAGGGGAAGAACACTGAAGCTTTCTTT
TRBJ1-1,.,TRBV4-1,TRBD1,CASTTTGGSPNTEAFF,TGCGCCAGCACCACGACAGGGGGCTCTCCTAACACTGAAGCTTTCTTT
TRBJ2-7,.,TRBV4-1,.,CASSQGGTLYEQYF,TGCGCCAGCAGCCAAGGGGGGACTCTGTACGAGCAGTACTTC
TRBJ1-1,.,TRBV5-4,.,CASSLEQGMNTEAFF,TGTGCCAGCAGCTTGGAGCAGGGGATGAACACTGAAGCTTTCTTT
TRBJ1-3,.,TRBV5-1,TRBD1,CASGEDRGPGNTIYF,TGCGCCAGCGGAGAAGACAGGGGGCCGGGAAACACCATATATTTT
TRBJ2-3,.,TRBV18,.,CASSPERQLLTDTQYF,TGTGCCAGCTCCCCCGAGAGACAGCTCCTCACAGATACGCAGTATTTT
TRBJ2-1,few,TRBV4-1,TRBD2,CASSPGLAAYNEQFF,TGCGCCAGCAGCCCGGGACTAGCGGCCTACAATGAGCAGTTCTTC
TRBJ1-1,.,TRBV6-5,.,CASSSVLNTEAFF,TGTGCCAGCAGTTCAGTACTGAACACTGAAGCTTTCTTT
TRBJ1-1,.,TRBV6-5,.,CASSYRRLHTEAFF,TGTGCCAGCAGTTACCGGAGATTGCACACTGAAGCTTTCTTT
TRBJ2-3,.,TRBV7-7,TRBD2,CASSLMAHVGLAGPPTDTQYF,TGTGCCAGCAGCCTGATGGCCCATGTCGGACTAGCGGGACCCCCCACAGATACGCAGTATTTT
TRBJ2-5,.,TRBV6-1,TRBD1,CASSDGTEETQYF,TGTGCCAGCAGTGATGGGACAGAAGAGACCCAGTACTTC
TRBJ2-1,.,TRBV6-4,TRBD2,CASSDQAGVGYNEQFF,TGTGCCAGCAGTGACCAAGCGGGAGTGGGCTACAATGAGCAGTTCTTC
TRBJ2-7,.,TRBV5-5,.,CASSAGTTSLPYEQYF,TGTGCCAGCAGCGCCGGGACAACGAGCCTCCCCTACGAGCAGTACTTC
TRBJ1-4,.,TRBV5-1,.,CASSSSLGGNEKLFF,TGCGCCAGCAGCTCGTCGTTAGGGGGTAATGAAAAACTGTTTTTT
TRBJ2-7,.,TRBV5-1,.,CASSSIAASSYEQYF,TGCGCCAGCAGCTCCATAGCGGCAAGCTCCTACGAGCAGTACTTC
TRBJ1-2,.,TRBV2,.,CATRFGGYSHGYTF,TGTGCCACCCGGTTCGGGGGGTATAGCCATGGCTACACCTTC
TRBJ1-2,.,TRBV4-3,.,CASSQGPPPSTGGYTF,TGCGCCAGCAGCCAAGGACCCCCCCCATCCACCGGGGGCTACACCTTC
TRBJ1-2,.,TRBV2,TRBD1,CASSAGQGGYGYTF,TGTGCCAGCAGTGCAGGACAGGGTGGCTATGGCTACACCTTC
TRBJ2-3,.,TRBV18,TRBD2,CASSPFVASGSASTDTQYF,TGTGCCAGCTCACCGTTTGTCGCTAGCGGGAGTGCTAGCACAGATACGCAGTATTTT
TRBJ2-7,.,TRBV11-1,.,CASSLRAWQGTYEQYF,TGTGCCAGCAGCTTACGCGCTTGGCAGGGGACCTACGAGCAGTACTTC